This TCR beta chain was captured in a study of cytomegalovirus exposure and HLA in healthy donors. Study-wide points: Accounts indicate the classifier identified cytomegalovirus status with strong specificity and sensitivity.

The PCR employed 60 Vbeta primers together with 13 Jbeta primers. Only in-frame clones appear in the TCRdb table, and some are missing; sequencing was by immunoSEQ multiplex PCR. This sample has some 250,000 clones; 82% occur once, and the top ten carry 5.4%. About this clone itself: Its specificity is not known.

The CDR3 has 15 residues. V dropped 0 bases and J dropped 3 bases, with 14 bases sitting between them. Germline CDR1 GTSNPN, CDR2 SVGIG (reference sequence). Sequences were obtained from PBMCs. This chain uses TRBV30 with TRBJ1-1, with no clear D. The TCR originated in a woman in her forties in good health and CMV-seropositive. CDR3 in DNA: TGTGCCTGGAGTGTACTAGGAGGTATGGACACTGAAGCTTTCTTT. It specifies CAWSVLGGMDTEAFF.